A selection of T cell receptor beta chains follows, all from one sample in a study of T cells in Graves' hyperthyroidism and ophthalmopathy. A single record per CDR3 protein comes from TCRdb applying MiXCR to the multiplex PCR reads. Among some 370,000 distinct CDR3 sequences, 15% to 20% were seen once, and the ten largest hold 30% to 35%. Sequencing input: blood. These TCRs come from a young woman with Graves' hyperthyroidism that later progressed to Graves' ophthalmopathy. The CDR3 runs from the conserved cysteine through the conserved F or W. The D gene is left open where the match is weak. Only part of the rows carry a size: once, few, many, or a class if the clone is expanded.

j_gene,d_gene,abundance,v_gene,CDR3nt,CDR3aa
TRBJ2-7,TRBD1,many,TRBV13,TGTGCCAGCAGCCCGTGGGGGGACAGGGGCTACGAGCAGTACTTC,CASSPWGDRGYEQYF
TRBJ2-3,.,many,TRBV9,TGTGCCAGCAGCGTAGCTGGCCCTCGTGATACGCAGTATTTT,CASSVAGPRDTQYF
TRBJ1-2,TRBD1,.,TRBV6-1,TGTGCCAGCACCAAGGGACAGATCTATGGCTACACCTTC,CASTKGQIYGYTF
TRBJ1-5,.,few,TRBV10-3,TGTGCCATCAGTGACCGCTCAGTCCAGCCCCAGCATTTT,CAISDRSVQPQHF
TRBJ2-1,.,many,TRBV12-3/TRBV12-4,TGTGCCAGCAAGGGGGGGCACAGCTTATACCGGCCCCAGGACTACAATGAGCAGTTCTTC,CASKGGHSLYRPQDYNEQFF
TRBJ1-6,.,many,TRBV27,TGTGCCAGCACACAGTTCAGGGGATCACCCCTCCACTTT,CASTQFRGSPLHF
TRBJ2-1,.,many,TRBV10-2,TGCGCCAGCAGTGAAGGAGGTTGGGAAGGTGAGCAGTTCTTC,CASSEGGWEGEQFF
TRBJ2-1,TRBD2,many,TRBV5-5,TGTGCCAGCAGCTTAAGCGGGATGGGTTATGAGTTCTTC,CASSLSGMGYEFF
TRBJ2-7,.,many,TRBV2,TGTGCCAGCAGCCTAGGGCTCTCCTACGAGCAGTACTTC,CASSLGLSYEQYF
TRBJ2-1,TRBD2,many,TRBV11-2,TGTGCCAGCAGCTTTGGCGGGAGTTTCAATGAGCAGTTCTTC,CASSFGGSFNEQFF
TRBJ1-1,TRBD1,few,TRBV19,TGTGCCAGTATTACGAACGGGGCAGGGGGGACTGAAGCTTTCTTT,CASITNGAGGTEAFF
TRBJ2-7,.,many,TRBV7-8,TGTGCCAGCAGCCGTTATAGCGGATCCTACGAGCAGTACTTC,CASSRYSGSYEQYF
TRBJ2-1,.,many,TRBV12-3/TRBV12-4,TGTGCCAGCAGCGAGGCTACCGATGAGCAGTTCTTC,CASSEATDEQFF
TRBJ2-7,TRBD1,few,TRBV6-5,TGTGCCAGCAGTTACTCTGGGACAGAATCCTACGAGCAGTACTTC,CASSYSGTESYEQYF
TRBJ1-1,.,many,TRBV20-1,TGCAGTGCGCCCAGGGCCGGGGGCGCGAACACTGAAGCTTTCTTT,CSAPRAGGANTEAFF
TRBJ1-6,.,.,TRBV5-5,TGTGCCAGCAGCCTCGGGCGGCGGCCGATCTTGTATAATTCACCCCTCCACTTT,CASSLGRRPILYNSPLHF
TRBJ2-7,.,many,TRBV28,TGTGCCAGCAGTCCGACGTCAGGGGGGATAGACGAGCAGTACTTC,CASSPTSGGIDEQYF
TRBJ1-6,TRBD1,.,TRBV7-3,TGTGCCAGCAGCCAAAGACAGGGTTTAAGATCACCCCTCCACTTT,CASSQRQGLRSPLHF
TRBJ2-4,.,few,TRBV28,TGTGCCAGCAGTCCCCCCCCGACAGGAATTATTGCCAAAAACATTCAGTACTTC,CASSPPPTGIIAKNIQYF
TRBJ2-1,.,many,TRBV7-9,TGTGCCAGCAGCTTAGCGGGGGCCCTTCCAGGTGAGCAGTTCTTC,CASSLAGALPGEQFF
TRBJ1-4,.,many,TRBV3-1,TGTGCCAGCAGCCCAAACGGTCTAGGGGGAGAAAAACTGTTTTTT,CASSPNGLGGEKLFF
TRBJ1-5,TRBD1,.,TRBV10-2,TGCGCCAGCAGTCGAACCGACAGGGTGGGTCAGCCCCAGCATTTT,CASSRTDRVGQPQHF
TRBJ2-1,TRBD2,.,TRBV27,TGTGCCAGCCGGGGGGGGGTACACAATGAGCAGTTCTTC,CASRGGVHNEQFF
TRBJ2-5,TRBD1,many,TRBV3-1,TGTGCCAGCAGCCACAACAGGGGTGAAGAGACCCAGTACTTC,CASSHNRGEETQYF
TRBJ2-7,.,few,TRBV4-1,TGCGCCAGCAGCCAACCGGGACGGAGCTCCTACGAGCAGTACTTC,CASSQPGRSSYEQYF
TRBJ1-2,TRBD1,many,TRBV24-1,TGTGCCACCAGTGATTTGCGCCACGGACAGGGGGCGCATGGCTACACCTTC,CATSDLRHGQGAHGYTF
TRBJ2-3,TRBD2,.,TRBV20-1,TGCAGTGCTAGAGATATGAGTAGCGGGAGGCCCCGTGCTAGCACAGATACGCAGTATTTT,CSARDMSSGRPRASTDTQYF
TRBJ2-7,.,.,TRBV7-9,TGTGCCAGCAGCTCTACAGGGAGGGCTAGCCAGGTCTACGAGCAGTACTTC,CASSSTGRASQVYEQYF
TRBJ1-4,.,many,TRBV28,TGTGCCAGCAGCGGACTGAATAATGAAAAACTGTTTTTT,CASSGLNNEKLFF
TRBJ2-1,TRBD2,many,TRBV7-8,TGTGCCAGCAGCCCACGTTCTAGCGGCCCAACCTCCTACAATGAGCAGTTCTTC,CASSPRSSGPTSYNEQFF
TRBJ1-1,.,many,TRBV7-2,TGTGCCAGCAGCCCCCCCGGGGGGCGGGAGGCTGAAGCTTTCTTT,CASSPPGGREAEAFF
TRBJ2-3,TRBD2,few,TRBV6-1,TGTGCCAGCAGTGAATCCCGAAGCGGGGCGGATACGCAGTATTTT,CASSESRSGADTQYF
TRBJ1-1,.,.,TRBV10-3,TGTGCCATCAGTGATATACAGGAGATGAACACTGAAGCTTTCTTT,CAISDIQEMNTEAFF
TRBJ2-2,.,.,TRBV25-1,TGTGCCAGCAGTGAGCCCGCCGGGGAGCTGTTTTTT,CASSEPAGELFF
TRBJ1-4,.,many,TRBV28,TGTGCCAGCAGCCGTGACAGGAGAATCTTTATTTATGAAAAACTGTTTTTT,CASSRDRRIFIYEKLFF
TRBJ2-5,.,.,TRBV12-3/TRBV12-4,TGTGCCAGCAGCCATCGGGGGTCGGAGACCCAGTACTTC,CASSHRGSETQYF
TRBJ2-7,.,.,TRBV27,TGCGCCAGCAGTTTATTTCGGAGCTACGAGCAGTACTTC,CASSLFRSYEQYF
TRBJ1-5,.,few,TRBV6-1,TGTGCCAGCAGTGAAGCAGGGGATAGCAATCAGCCCCAGCATTTT,CASSEAGDSNQPQHF
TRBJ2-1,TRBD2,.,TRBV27,TGTGCCAGCAGTTTACTCTTAGCGGGAGGGCCGGGTAATGAGCAGTTCTTC,CASSLLLAGGPGNEQFF